This TCR beta chain is from a study of blood T cell repertoires in COVID-19. Per germline, CDR1 SGHDN and CDR2 FVKESK. V was trimmed by 8 bases and J by 5 bases, leaving 15 bases between them. The CDR3 consists of 13 residues. Clones were sequenced by immunoSEQ multiplex PCR, and TCRdb holds only the in-frame ones, with some missing. The sample consists of about 100,000 clones, approximately 80% of them appearing once. Sequenced material: peripheral blood. The V gene is TRBV14, the J gene TRBJ1-2; perhaps TRBD1 as D (6 bases). The clonotype comes from a middle-aged man with active or convalescent COVID-19. CDR3 protein: CASGQGFLYGYTF. CDR3 bases: TGTGCCAGCGGTCAGGGGTTTTTGTATGGCTACACCTTC.